These 17 T cell receptor beta chains originate from one sample sequenced in a study of blood T cells in healthy people across ages. With a J-beta primer mix and a sample-barcoded 5' primer, a second PCR ran about 6 to 11 cycles. Each CDR3 protein is one row after TCRdb ran MiXCR on the 5' RACE reads. Of hundreds of thousands of distinct CDR3 sequences in the sample, 40% to 45% were seen once. Material: blood. The receptors were gathered from an elderly man in good health.

The gene calls are TRBV12-3 or TRBV12-4 and TRBJ2-5; 12 positions agree with TRBD2. V lost 6 bases to trimming and J lost 1 base; unmatched junction nucleotides: 3. This CDR3 is built from 15 residues. In DNA form, the CDR3 reads TGTGCCAGCAGCGCTAGCGGGAGGGGCCAAGAGACCCAGTACTTC. Translating it yields CASSASGRGQETQYF.

This clonotype was observed a few times. The chain has TRBV29-1 and TRBJ2-1, with 7 bases fitting TRBD2. The length of the CDR3 is 14 residues. With V trimmed by 3 bases and J by 2 bases, 4 bases remained unmatched. Looked up from germline, CDR1 is SQVTM and CDR2 is ANQGSEA. Written as DNA, the CDR3 is TGCAGCGTTGAGTCTCTAGCGGCCTACAATGAGCAGTTCTTC. It yields the protein CSVESLAAYNEQFF.

The chain combines TRBV5-1 with TRBJ2-1; D is ambiguous. The V and J ends lost 4 bases and 4 bases respectively, with 15 bases between them. The CDR3 is 15 residues long. Per germline, CDR1 SGHRS and CDR2 YFSETQ. The CDR3 DNA follows: TGCGCCAGCAGCCTCGTCCCACAGCTTTACAATGAGCAGTTCTTC. Amino acid sequence: CASSLVPQLYNEQFF. Using reference TRBV5-1 and TRBJ2-1 for the parts outside the CDR3, the full variable domain is KAGVTQTPRYLIKTRGQQVTLSCSPISGHRSVSWYQQTPGQGLQFLFEYFSETQRNKGNFPGRFSGRQFSNSRSEMNVSTLELGDSALYLCASSLVPQLYNEQFFGPGTRLTVL.

V usage is TRBV2 and J usage is TRBJ2-1; 9 bases are a match to TRBD2. V trimming: 3 bases; J trimming: 9 bases; junction bases outside the gene matches: 9. Germline V gene lookup returns CDR1 SNHLY and CDR2 FYNNEI. CDR3 length: 15 amino acids. As DNA, the CDR3 is TGTGCCAGCAGTGAGTTGGGACTAGCAGGGAGTGAGCAGTTCTTC. This encodes CASSELGLAGSEQFF.

A note on this clonotype: An end of the junction does not agree with germline; a read error may underlie this. This chain connects TRBV12-3 or TRBV12-4 to TRBJ2-3; D may be TRBD1 (5 bases). The CDR3 is 15 residues long. The CDR3 nucleotides read TGTGCCAGCAGTTTATTAGTTTCCTTCACAGGTACGCAGTATTTT. It encodes CASSLLVSFTGTQYF.

This rearrangement joins TRBV15 to TRBJ1-2; TRBD1 is a possible D gene (5 bases). Trimming removed 3 bases at V and 1 base at J, with 9 bases between. This CDR3 is 14 amino acids long. The germline V gene has CDR1 LNHNV and CDR2 YYDKDF (reference sequence). The CDR3 spells CATSRDTINYGYTF. CDR3 DNA: TGTGCCACCAGCAGGGACACTATTAACTATGGCTACACCTTC.

This clonotype was seen only once. This rearrangement joins TRBV6-5 to TRBJ2-4, with 7 bases that match TRBD2. The J call may be incorrect, as the DNA end agrees better with TRBJ2-7. Germline V lookup: CDR1 MNHEY, CDR2 SVGAGI. This CDR3 has 16 residues. The DNA of the CDR3 is TGTGCCAGCAGTATTGCCGGGACTACCGGGGCCGACGAGCAGTACTTC. Translated: CASSIAGTTGADEQYF.

A remark on this clonotype: With a much larger clone just one base away, this may be a read error. The V gene is TRBV4-3, the J gene TRBJ2-1; D is unresolved. In germline, CDR1 is LGHNA, CDR2 YSLEER. The CDR3 contains 15 residues. The CDR3 region has the DNA TGCGCCAGCAGCCAAGAAGGAACAGAGTACAGTGAGCAGTTCTTC. Residues: CASSQEGTEYSEQFF.

This clonotype has a handful of counts. The V call is TRBV3-1, the J call TRBJ2-1, with D possibly matching TRBD2 (7 bases). The CDR3 loop spans 13 amino acids. V was shortened by 2 bases and J by 15 bases, with 17 bases between the two germline ends. Germline lookup yields CDR1 LGHDT and CDR2 YNNKEL (reference sequence). CDR3 residues: CASSQPGGRLWFF. The CDR3 bases are TGTGCCAGCAGCCAACCGGGGGGCAGGTTATGGTTCTTC.

This clonotype was seen only a few times. V is TRBV6-2 or TRBV6-3 and J is TRBJ2-2, with TRBD2 as a possible D gene (6 bases). Trimming stripped 4 bases from V and 2 bases from J, with 11 bases between. The germline V gene encodes CDR1 MNHEY and CDR2 SVGEGT. This CDR3 region has 15 residues. CDR3 sequence: CASSLSGTNTGELFF. As DNA, the CDR3 is TGTGCCAGCAGTTTATCAGGGACTAACACCGGGGAGCTGTTTTTT.

This clonotype was detected only a few times. The rearrangement uses TRBV7-6 and TRBJ2-1; either TRBD1 or TRBD2 may fit D (6 bases each). The length of the CDR3 is 15 residues. V shed 5 bases and J shed 5 bases, with 16 bases lying between them. The V gene's germline CDR1 is SGHVS and CDR2 FNYEAQ. The CDR3 nucleotides read TGTGCCAGCAGCCCGTCGGGGGCCCGAAACAATGAGCAGTTCTTC. It is translated as CASSPSGARNNEQFF.

This chain connects TRBV12-3 or TRBV12-4 to TRBJ1-5, with D tentatively TRBD1 (5 bases). This CDR3 comprises 14 residues. V lost 7 bases to trimming and J lost 1 base, with 11 bases between them. This CDR3 is CASTQGGSNQPQHF. CDR3 in DNA: TGTGCCAGCACTCAGGGTGGGAGCAATCAGCCCCAGCATTTT.

This clonotype occurred a few times. This chain joins TRBV9 and TRBJ2-3, with a possible D match to TRBD2 (7 bases). V was cut by 6 bases and J by 4 bases, with 18 bases left in between. CDR1 is SGDLS and CDR2 is YYNGEE in the germline V gene. CDR3 size: 15 residues. CDR3 region: CASTLRGRESDTQYF. The CDR3 region has the DNA TGTGCCAGCACCCTTAGGGGGAGGGAATCAGATACGCAGTATTTT.

The rearrangement links TRBV5-1 to TRBJ1-2; 9 nucleotides align to TRBD1. CDR1 SGHRS and CDR2 YFSETQ come from the germline V gene. The CDR3 runs to 17 residues. After removal of 1 base from V and 8 bases from J, the junction contained 15 bases not matched to a gene. The CDR3 here is CASSLTGTGQGGRGYTF. The CDR3 coding sequence is TGCGCCAGCAGCTTGACTGGGACGGGACAGGGAGGAAGAGGCTACACCTTC.

The chain links TRBV4-1 to TRBJ2-5, with D tentatively TRBD2 (5 bases). Looked up from germline, CDR1 is MGHRA and CDR2 is YSYEKL. This CDR3 spans 17 amino acids. V lost 1 base and J lost 1, with 16 bases in between. The CDR3 reads CASSQAPLRGLQETQYF. The CDR3 region has the DNA TGCGCCAGCAGCCAAGCCCCCCTTCGAGGGCTCCAAGAGACCCAGTACTTC.

The table lists this clonotype with a few counts. The chain carries TRBV20-1 and TRBJ2-1; 10 positions match TRBD2. Germline trimming cut 1 base from V and 3 bases from J; bases unmatched to any gene: 21. The CDR3 covers 21 residues. CDR1 and CDR2 (germline): DFQATT, SNEGSKA (reference sequence). The CDR3 spells CSARASTASSGRRVLYNEQFF. CDR3 in DNA: TGCAGTGCTAGAGCCTCAACTGCGTCTAGCGGGAGAAGGGTCCTCTACAATGAGCAGTTCTTC.

This clonotype came up many times. The chain uses TRBV29-1 and TRBJ1-2, with D uncertain. Deletions cut 6 bases from V and 7 bases from J, with 15 bases between. The V gene's germline CDR1 is SQVTM and CDR2 ANQGSEA. The CDR3 is made up of 12 amino acids. CDR3 region: CSVEGLESGYTF. The CDR3 coding sequence is TGCAGCGTCGAGGGTTTGGAAAGTGGCTACACCTTC.